Many counts were recorded for the clone carrying this TCR beta chain. The CDR3 goes on 3 residues after the read ends, and that part is filled in from the germline J gene. The sample comes from a study of T cell clonality in common variable immunodeficiency. There are 14 residues in the CDR3. The V and J ends lost 5 bases and 1 base respectively, with 14 bases between them. In germline, CDR1 is DFQATT, CDR2 SNEGSKA (reference sequence). Sequenced by immunoSEQ multiplex PCR; TCRdb stores in-frame clones only, minus some. In total the sample includes about 52,000 clones, none of them seen once. Most patients and controls had Caucasian heritage.

This receptor was identified in a person between 18 and 75 years old in good health. The chain carries TRBV20-1 and TRBJ1-1; tentatively, D is TRBD1 (6 bases). Sequenced sample: peripheral blood mononuclear cells. The DNA read from the CDR3 is TGCAGTGCTGAGATTCCGGACAGGAACACTGAA. The encoded protein is CSAEIPDRNTE. The whole CDR3 region reads CSAEIPDRNTEAFF.